This T cell receptor (beta chain) was identified during a study of blood T cell repertoires in COVID-19. Study details: T cells, B-cell-depleted T cells, or PBMCs provided the cDNA or gDNA that served as material.

With 4 bases clipped from V and 4 bases from J, the junction kept 3 bases outside the gene matches. Germline V gene lookup returns CDR1 SGHVS and CDR2 FQNEAQ. The CDR3 spans 15 residues. This clone came up a few times. Assay: immunoSEQ multiplex PCR; the TCRdb copy retains only in-frame clones and omits some. The sample holds roughly 200,000 clones, around four fifths seen once. This TCR derives from a woman aged 70-85 years with active or convalescent COVID-19. Source material: peripheral blood. V is TRBV7-8 and J is TRBJ2-2; 10 bases align to TRBD1. CDR3 sequence reads: CASSYRDRGTGELFF. The CDR3 DNA reads as TGTGCCAGCAGCTACCGGGACAGGGGCACCGGGGAGCTGTTTTTT.